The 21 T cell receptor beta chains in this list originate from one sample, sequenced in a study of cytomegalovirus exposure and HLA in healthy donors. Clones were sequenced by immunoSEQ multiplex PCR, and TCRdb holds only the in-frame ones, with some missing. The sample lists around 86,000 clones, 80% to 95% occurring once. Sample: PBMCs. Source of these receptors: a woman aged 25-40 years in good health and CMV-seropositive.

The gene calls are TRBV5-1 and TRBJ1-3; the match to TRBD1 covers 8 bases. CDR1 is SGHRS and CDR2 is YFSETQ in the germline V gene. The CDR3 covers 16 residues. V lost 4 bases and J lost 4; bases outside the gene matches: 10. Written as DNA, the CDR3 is TGCGCCAGCAGCACCGGACAGGGCTTTTCGGGAAACACCATATATTTT. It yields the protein CASSTGQGFSGNTIYF.

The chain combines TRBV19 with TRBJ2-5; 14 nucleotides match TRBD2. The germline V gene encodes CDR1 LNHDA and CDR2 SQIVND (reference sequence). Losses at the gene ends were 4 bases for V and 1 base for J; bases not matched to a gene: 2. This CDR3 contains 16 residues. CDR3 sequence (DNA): TGTGCCAGTAGTACTGGGACTAGCGGGAGCCAAGAGACCCAGTACTTC. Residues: CASSTGTSGSQETQYF.

The CDR3 DNA reads as TGTGCCAGCAGCCCGGTACAGTCCCTCTCTCACTATGGCTACACCTTC. Translating it yields CASSPVQSLSHYGYTF. This chain uses TRBV7-2 with TRBJ1-2; D is undetermined. The V and J ends lost 5 bases and 3 bases respectively, with 19 bases between them. The germline CDR1 and CDR2 sequences are SGHTA and FQGNSA. The CDR3 length is 16 residues.

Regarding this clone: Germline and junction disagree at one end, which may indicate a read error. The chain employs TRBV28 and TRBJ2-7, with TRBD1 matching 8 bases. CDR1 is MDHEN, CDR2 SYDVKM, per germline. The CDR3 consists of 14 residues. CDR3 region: CVSREDREENEQYF. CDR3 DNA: TGTGTCAGCAGGGAGGACAGGGAAGAGAACGAGCAGTACTTC.

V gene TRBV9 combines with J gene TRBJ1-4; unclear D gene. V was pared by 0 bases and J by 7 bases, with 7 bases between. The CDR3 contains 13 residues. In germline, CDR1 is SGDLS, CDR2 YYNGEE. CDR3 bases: TGTGCCAGCAGCGTAGGAGGAGGTGAAAAACTGTTTTTT. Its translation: CASSVGGGEKLFF.

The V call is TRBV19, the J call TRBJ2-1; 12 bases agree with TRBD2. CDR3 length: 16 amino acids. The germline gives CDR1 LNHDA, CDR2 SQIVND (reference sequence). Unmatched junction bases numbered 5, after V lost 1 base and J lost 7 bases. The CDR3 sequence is CASSIVRLAGVNEQFF. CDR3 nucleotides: TGTGCCAGTAGTATAGTACGACTAGCGGGAGTAAATGAGCAGTTCTTC.

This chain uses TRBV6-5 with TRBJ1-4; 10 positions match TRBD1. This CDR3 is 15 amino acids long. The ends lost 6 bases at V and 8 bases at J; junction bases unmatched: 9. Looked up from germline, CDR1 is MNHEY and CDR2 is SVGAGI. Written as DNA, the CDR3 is TGTGCCAGCAGAGACTCGGGACAGGGGAAGGAAAAACTGTTTTTT. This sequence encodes CASRDSGQGKEKLFF.

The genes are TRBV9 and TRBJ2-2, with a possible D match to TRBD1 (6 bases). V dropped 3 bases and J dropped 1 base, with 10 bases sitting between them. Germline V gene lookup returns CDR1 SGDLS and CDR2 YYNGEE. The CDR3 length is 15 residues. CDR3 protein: CASSDSDRNTGELFF. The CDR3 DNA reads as TGTGCCAGCAGCGACTCGGACAGGAACACCGGGGAGCTGTTTTTT.

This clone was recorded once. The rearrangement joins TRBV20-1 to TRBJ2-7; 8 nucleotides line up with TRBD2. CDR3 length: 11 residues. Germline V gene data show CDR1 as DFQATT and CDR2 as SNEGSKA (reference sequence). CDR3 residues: CTGGREVEQYF. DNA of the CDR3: TGCACAGGCGGGCGGGAGGTCGAGCAGTACTTC.

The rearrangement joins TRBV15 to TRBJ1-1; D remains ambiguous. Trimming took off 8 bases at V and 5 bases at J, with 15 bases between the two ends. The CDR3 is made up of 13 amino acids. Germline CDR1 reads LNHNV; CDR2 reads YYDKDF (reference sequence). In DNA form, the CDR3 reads TGTGCCACCGTCGAGGAGGGATGGACTGAAGCTTTCTTT. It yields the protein CATVEEGWTEAFF.

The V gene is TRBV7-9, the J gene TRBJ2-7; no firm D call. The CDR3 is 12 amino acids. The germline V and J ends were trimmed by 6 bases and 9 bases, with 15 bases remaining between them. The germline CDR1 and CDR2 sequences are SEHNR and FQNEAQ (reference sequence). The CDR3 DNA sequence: TGTGCCAGCAGTTCAGGAAATTCCGGGCAGTACTTC. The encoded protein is CASSSGNSGQYF.

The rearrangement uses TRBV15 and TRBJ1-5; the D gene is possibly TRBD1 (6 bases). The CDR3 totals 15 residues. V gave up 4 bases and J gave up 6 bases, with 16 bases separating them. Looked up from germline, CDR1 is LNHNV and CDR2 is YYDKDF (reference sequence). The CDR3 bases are TGTGCCACCAGCAACTTACGGGGGGCAGGTCAGCCCCAGCATTTT. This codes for CATSNLRGAGQPQHF.

The CDR3 nucleotides read TGTGCCAGCAGCTTAGGGGGAGATGAGCAGTTCTTC. Translating it yields CASSLGGDEQFF. The chain uses TRBV7-2 and TRBJ2-1; TRBD2 might be the D (5 bases). Trimming removed 1 base at V and 8 bases at J, with 6 bases between. The length of the CDR3 is 12 residues. Germline values: CDR1 SGHTA, CDR2 FQGNSA.

The CDR3 DNA reads as TGTGCCTGGAGTGTTGGTATGCACTCAAATCAGCCCCAGCATTTT. It encodes CAWSVGMHSNQPQHF. V is TRBV30 and J is TRBJ1-5; no clear D. The germline V gene has CDR1 GTSNPN and CDR2 SVGIG (reference sequence). Deletions cut 0 bases from V and 4 bases from J, with 13 bases between. The length of the CDR3 is 15 residues.

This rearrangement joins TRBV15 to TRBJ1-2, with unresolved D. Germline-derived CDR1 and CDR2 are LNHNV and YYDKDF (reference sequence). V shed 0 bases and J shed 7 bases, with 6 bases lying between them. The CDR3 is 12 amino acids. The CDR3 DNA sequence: TGTGCCACCAGCAGAGATACGGGTGGCTACACCTTC. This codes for CATSRDTGGYTF.

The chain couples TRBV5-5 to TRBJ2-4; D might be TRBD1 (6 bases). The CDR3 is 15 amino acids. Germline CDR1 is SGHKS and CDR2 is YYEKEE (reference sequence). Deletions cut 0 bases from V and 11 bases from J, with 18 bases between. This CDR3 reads CASSLVKGPGVVQYF. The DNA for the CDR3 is TGTGCCAGCAGCTTGGTAAAGGGCCCAGGGGTCGTTCAGTACTTC.

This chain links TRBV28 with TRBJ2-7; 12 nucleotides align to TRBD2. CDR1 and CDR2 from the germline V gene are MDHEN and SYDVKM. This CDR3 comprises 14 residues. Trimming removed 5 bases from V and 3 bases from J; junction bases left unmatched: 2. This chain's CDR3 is CASSPTSGSYEQYF. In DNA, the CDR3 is TGTGCCAGCAGTCCGACTAGCGGGAGCTACGAGCAGTACTTC.

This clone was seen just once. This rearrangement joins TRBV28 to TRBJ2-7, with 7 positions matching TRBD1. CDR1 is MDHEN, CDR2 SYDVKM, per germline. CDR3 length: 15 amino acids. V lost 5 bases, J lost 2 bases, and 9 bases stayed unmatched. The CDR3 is CASSPGTDRAYEQYF. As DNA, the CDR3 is TGTGCCAGCAGTCCCGGGACAGACAGAGCCTACGAGCAGTACTTC.

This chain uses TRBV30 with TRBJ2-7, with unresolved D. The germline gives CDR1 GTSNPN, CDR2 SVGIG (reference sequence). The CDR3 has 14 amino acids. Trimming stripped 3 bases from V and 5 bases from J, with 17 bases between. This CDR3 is CAWRFGASRDEQYF. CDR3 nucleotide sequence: TGTGCCTGGAGATTCGGAGCGTCACGAGACGAGCAGTACTTC.

The CDR3: CASSLDSGLAGSETQYF. The CDR3 DNA sequence: TGCGCCAGCAGCTTGGACTCTGGACTAGCGGGATCTGAGACCCAGTACTTC. V gene TRBV5-1 combines with J gene TRBJ2-5; 12 bases map to TRBD2. J was trimmed by 5 bases and V by 0 bases; bases with no gene match: 8. In germline, CDR1 is SGHRS, CDR2 YFSETQ. The CDR3 consists of 17 residues.

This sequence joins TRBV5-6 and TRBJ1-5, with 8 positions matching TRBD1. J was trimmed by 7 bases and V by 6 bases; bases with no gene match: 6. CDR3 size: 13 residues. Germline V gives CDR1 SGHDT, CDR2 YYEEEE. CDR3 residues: CASNRQGRQPQHF. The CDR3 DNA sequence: TGTGCCAGCAACAGACAGGGGAGGCAGCCCCAGCATTTT.